The clone carrying this TCR beta chain was counted many times. The data derive from a study of blood T cell repertoires in COVID-19. Background on the study: Spain, Italy and the United States supplied samples that represented acute and convalescent COVID-19.

In the original processing: By means of reference gene primer amplification, nucleated cell counts were estimated. The protocol was immunoSEQ multiplex PCR, while the TCRdb copy is restricted to in-frame clones and leaves out a portion. The DNA gave D and trimming, while V, J and clone size come from that table. The data show about 68,000 clones, with about 80% seen just once and over 9.5% held by the top ten. There are 13 residues in the CDR3. From germline, CDR1 is SQVTM and CDR2 ANQGSEA. V was trimmed by 4 bases and J by 3 bases, leaving 10 bases between them. The source of this sequence is a human donor in a cohort sampled during active COVID-19. Sequencing was performed on peripheral blood. V and J are TRBV29-1 and TRBJ1-5; the D is unclear. As DNA, the CDR3 is TGCAGCGTTGGATCGGGGTCCAATCAGCCCCAGCATTTT. The encoded protein is CSVGSGSNQPQHF.